This is a list of T cell receptor beta chains from one sample in a study of beta chain features in type 1 diabetes. Using immunoSEQ multiplex PCR, the repertoire was profiled, and TCRdb retains in-frame clones only, with some absent. Of about 180,000 clones listed, about 13% are singletons. Sequencing was carried out using central memory CD4+ T cells from blood. The receptors here all came from a woman aged 18-30 years in good health. CDR3s include the opening cysteine and the closing phenylalanine or tryptophan. A D gene is named only where the DNA matches it firmly. Clone size appears in some rows only: once, few, many, or a class for an expanded clone.

d_gene: TRBD1; v_gene: TRBV16; j_gene: TRBJ1-5; abundance: NA; CDR3nt: TGTGCCAGCAGCCAATCTTCGGGACAGGGCAATCAGCCCCAGCATTTT; CDR3aa: CASSQSSGQGNQPQHF
d_gene: NA; v_gene: TRBV11-2; j_gene: TRBJ1-1; abundance: NA; CDR3nt: TGTGCCAGCAGCCGTATGACAGGGAACACTGAAGCTTTCTTT; CDR3aa: CASSRMTGNTEAFF
d_gene: TRBD1; v_gene: TRBV19; j_gene: TRBJ2-7; abundance: few; CDR3nt: TGTGCCAGTAGTCACAGGGGGGCCCCCCGCCCCTACGAGCAGTACTTC; CDR3aa: CASSHRGAPRPYEQYF
d_gene: NA; v_gene: TRBV9; j_gene: TRBJ2-7; abundance: NA; CDR3nt: TGTGCCAGCAGCCGAGGGGGGGCCTCCTACGAGCAGTACTTC; CDR3aa: CASSRGGASYEQYF
d_gene: TRBD2; v_gene: TRBV27; j_gene: TRBJ2-2; abundance: NA; CDR3nt: TGTGCCAGCACCTCTAGCGGGACCAACACCGGGGAGCTGTTTTTT; CDR3aa: CASTSSGTNTGELFF
d_gene: NA; v_gene: TRBV28; j_gene: TRBJ2-7; abundance: few; CDR3nt: TGTGCCAGCAGTTTATTGGCGGTCCAGTACTTC; CDR3aa: CASSLLAVQYF
d_gene: NA; v_gene: TRBV19; j_gene: TRBJ2-4; abundance: few; CDR3nt: TGTGCCAGTAGTTCCCCGGGAAGGGCCAAAAACATTCAGTACTTC; CDR3aa: CASSSPGRAKNIQYF
d_gene: NA; v_gene: TRBV4-1; j_gene: TRBJ2-1; abundance: NA; CDR3nt: TGCGCCAGCAGCCAAGATCTTCGGACTACCAATAACAATGAGCAGTTCTTC; CDR3aa: CASSQDLRTTNNNEQFF
d_gene: TRBD1; v_gene: TRBV27; j_gene: TRBJ2-1; abundance: NA; CDR3nt: TGTGCCAGCAGTCCCCAACAGGGGACGTACCATGACAATGAGCAGTTCTTC; CDR3aa: CASSPQQGTYHDNEQFF
d_gene: NA; v_gene: TRBV4-1; j_gene: TRBJ1-2; abundance: NA; CDR3nt: TGCGCCAGCAGCCCTCCGACAGGTTTACTCCTTAGGGATGGCTACACCTTC; CDR3aa: CASSPPTGLLLRDGYTF
d_gene: NA; v_gene: TRBV19; j_gene: TRBJ1-5; abundance: NA; CDR3nt: TGTGCCAGCCAGACATTTAGCAATCAGCCCCAGCATTTT; CDR3aa: CASQTFSNQPQHF
d_gene: TRBD2; v_gene: TRBV5-8; j_gene: TRBJ2-1; abundance: NA; CDR3nt: TGTGCCAGCAGCCGGGGACTAGTTGCCTACAATGAGCAGTTCTTC; CDR3aa: CASSRGLVAYNEQFF
d_gene: NA; v_gene: TRBV28; j_gene: TRBJ2-1; abundance: few; CDR3nt: TGTGCCAGCAGCCCCGGGACATCTCACAATGAGCAGTTCTTC; CDR3aa: CASSPGTSHNEQFF
d_gene: TRBD1; v_gene: TRBV30; j_gene: TRBJ1-3; abundance: few; CDR3nt: TGTGCCTTCCCCAGCGGTGGCAGGGGGCGAGTTGGAAACACCATATATTTT; CDR3aa: CAFPSGGRGRVGNTIYF
d_gene: TRBD2; v_gene: TRBV9; j_gene: TRBJ2-7; abundance: few; CDR3nt: TGTGCCAGCAGCGACCTAGCGGGAGGATCCTACGAGCAGTACTTC; CDR3aa: CASSDLAGGSYEQYF
d_gene: TRBD2; v_gene: TRBV4-1; j_gene: TRBJ2-7; abundance: few; CDR3nt: TGCGCCAGCAGCCAAGAGGCCGGGACTATCCAAGAATTC; CDR3aa: CASSQEAGTIQEF
d_gene: NA; v_gene: TRBV4-3; j_gene: TRBJ2-1; abundance: NA; CDR3nt: TGCGCCAGCAGCCAAGATGGGGCAAGGGAGCAGTTCTTC; CDR3aa: CASSQDGAREQFF
d_gene: TRBD2; v_gene: TRBV11-1; j_gene: TRBJ2-2; abundance: few; CDR3nt: TGTGCCAGCCATAGACTAGCGGGAGGGCCCAACACCGGGGAGCTGTTTTTT; CDR3aa: CASHRLAGGPNTGELFF
d_gene: NA; v_gene: TRBV7-9; j_gene: TRBJ1-4; abundance: few; CDR3nt: TGTGCCAGCAGCTTAGCGCTAAACAGCCCGAATGAAAAACTGTTTTTT; CDR3aa: CASSLALNSPNEKLFF
d_gene: NA; v_gene: TRBV28; j_gene: TRBJ2-7; abundance: NA; CDR3nt: TGTGCCAGCAGCGTACTAGTTCCGTACGAGCAGTACTTC; CDR3aa: CASSVLVPYEQYF
d_gene: NA; v_gene: TRBV7-2; j_gene: TRBJ2-5; abundance: NA; CDR3nt: TGTGCCAGCAGCTTAGGAGGGTATAGAGAGACCCAGTACTTC; CDR3aa: CASSLGGYRETQYF
d_gene: TRBD1; v_gene: TRBV5-1; j_gene: TRBJ2-5; abundance: few; CDR3nt: TGCGCCAGCAGCTTGGAGGCGGCAGGGGGTGAGACCCAGTACTTC; CDR3aa: CASSLEAAGGETQYF
d_gene: NA; v_gene: TRBV9; j_gene: TRBJ1-1; abundance: NA; CDR3nt: TGTGCCAGCAGCGTAGGTATCGGGACACTGGAGAACACTGAAGCTTTCTTT; CDR3aa: CASSVGIGTLENTEAFF
d_gene: NA; v_gene: TRBV14; j_gene: TRBJ1-2; abundance: NA; CDR3nt: TGTGCCAGCAGCCAAGACAGGAACTATGGCTACACCTTC; CDR3aa: CASSQDRNYGYTF
d_gene: TRBD1; v_gene: TRBV7-2; j_gene: TRBJ2-1; abundance: few; CDR3nt: TGTGCCAGCAGCCCCAGGGGGTCCTACAATGAGCAGTTCTTC; CDR3aa: CASSPRGSYNEQFF
d_gene: NA; v_gene: TRBV11-2; j_gene: TRBJ1-1; abundance: NA; CDR3nt: TGTGCCAGCAGCTCCCTGGCGAACACTGAAGCTTTCTTT; CDR3aa: CASSSLANTEAFF
d_gene: TRBD1; v_gene: TRBV11-2; j_gene: TRBJ2-2; abundance: NA; CDR3nt: TGTGCCAGCAAAGGGGGCGGTGCGAACACCGGGGAGCTGTTTTTT; CDR3aa: CASKGGGANTGELFF
d_gene: TRBD1; v_gene: TRBV7-3; j_gene: TRBJ2-1; abundance: few; CDR3nt: TGTGCCAGCAGCTCCTCCGGGACAGGGGGGGATGAGCAGTTCTTC; CDR3aa: CASSSSGTGGDEQFF
d_gene: NA; v_gene: TRBV18; j_gene: TRBJ2-7; abundance: NA; CDR3nt: TGTGCCAGCTCACCAGAACACGCGCAGTACTTC; CDR3aa: CASSPEHAQYF
d_gene: NA; v_gene: TRBV7-2; j_gene: TRBJ2-1; abundance: NA; CDR3nt: TGTGCCAGCAGCTTAGCTGCCGGGGGCTCCTACAATGAGCAGTTCTTC; CDR3aa: CASSLAAGGSYNEQFF
d_gene: TRBD2; v_gene: TRBV28; j_gene: TRBJ2-7; abundance: many; CDR3nt: TGTGCCAGCAGTTTAGAGCCGGGCTTGGCGGGAGGGTTCGGGGGGGAGCAGTACTTC; CDR3aa: CASSLEPGLAGGFGGEQYF
d_gene: TRBD2; v_gene: TRBV28; j_gene: TRBJ2-3; abundance: few; CDR3nt: TGTGCCACCCACCCCCGGCAAAGCGCGGGAGTAGTTTTAAGATCACGCACAGATACGCAGTATTTT; CDR3aa: CATHPRQSAGVVLRSRTDTQYF
d_gene: TRBD1; v_gene: TRBV5-1; j_gene: TRBJ1-2; abundance: NA; CDR3nt: TGCGCCAGCAGCTTGGCACAGGGGGCAGGTGGCTACACCTTC; CDR3aa: CASSLAQGAGGYTF
d_gene: NA; v_gene: TRBV5-6; j_gene: TRBJ2-3; abundance: few; CDR3nt: TGTGCCAGCAGCTTGGTTGGCAGGTTCACAGATACGCAGTATTTT; CDR3aa: CASSLVGRFTDTQYF
d_gene: TRBD1; v_gene: TRBV7-3; j_gene: TRBJ1-2; abundance: many; CDR3nt: TGTGCCAGCAGCCGGGACAGGAACTATGGCTACACCTTC; CDR3aa: CASSRDRNYGYTF
d_gene: NA; v_gene: TRBV30; j_gene: TRBJ1-2; abundance: few; CDR3nt: TGTGCCTGGTCCCAGACAGCCACCTATGGCTACACCTTC; CDR3aa: CAWSQTATYGYTF
d_gene: NA; v_gene: TRBV15; j_gene: TRBJ1-2; abundance: NA; CDR3nt: TGTGCCACCAGCAGAGATATCAGGGGTGGGGATGGCTACACCTTC; CDR3aa: CATSRDIRGGDGYTF
d_gene: TRBD1; v_gene: TRBV7-9; j_gene: TRBJ2-5; abundance: NA; CDR3nt: TGTGCCAGCAGCTTGGACAGGGGAGAGACCCAGTACTTC; CDR3aa: CASSLDRGETQYF
d_gene: NA; v_gene: TRBV5-1; j_gene: TRBJ2-1; abundance: NA; CDR3nt: TGCGCCAGCAGCTTGGTTGGAGCGTCCAGCAATGAGCAGTTCTTC; CDR3aa: CASSLVGASSNEQFF
d_gene: NA; v_gene: TRBV18; j_gene: TRBJ2-5; abundance: few; CDR3nt: TGTGCCAGCTCACCACCAACAGGAACAGGGCAAGAGACCCAGTACTTC; CDR3aa: CASSPPTGTGQETQYF
d_gene: TRBD1; v_gene: TRBV13; j_gene: TRBJ1-4; abundance: few; CDR3nt: TGTGCCAGCAGCTTCCCGCAGGGGGCCGGTGAAAAACTGTTTTTT; CDR3aa: CASSFPQGAGEKLFF
d_gene: NA; v_gene: TRBV7-2; j_gene: TRBJ2-7; abundance: NA; CDR3nt: TGTGCCAGCAGCCCAGGACTGGGCGTGGGGTACTTC; CDR3aa: CASSPGLGVGYF
d_gene: NA; v_gene: TRBV4-3; j_gene: TRBJ2-4; abundance: NA; CDR3nt: TGCGCCAGCAGCCAAGACGTTGGGGCTTTTCAGTACTTC; CDR3aa: CASSQDVGAFQYF
d_gene: TRBD1; v_gene: TRBV30; j_gene: TRBJ2-1; abundance: NA; CDR3nt: TGTGCCTGGAGTGTAGGCGGGACAGGGGGCGAGTTCTTC; CDR3aa: CAWSVGGTGGEFF
d_gene: NA; v_gene: TRBV7-9; j_gene: TRBJ2-7; abundance: few; CDR3nt: TGTGCCAGCTCCGACGGGCGGGGCCTTTACGAGCAGTACTTC; CDR3aa: CASSDGRGLYEQYF
d_gene: TRBD2; v_gene: TRBV19; j_gene: TRBJ2-1; abundance: once; CDR3nt: TGTGCCAGCCAAGGACTAGCGGGAGGGCTAGAGCAGTTCTTC; CDR3aa: CASQGLAGGLEQFF
d_gene: NA; v_gene: TRBV11-2; j_gene: TRBJ2-7; abundance: NA; CDR3nt: TGTGCCAGCAGCATCACTAGGAACGAGCAGTACTTC; CDR3aa: CASSITRNEQYF
d_gene: TRBD2; v_gene: TRBV28; j_gene: TRBJ2-1; abundance: NA; CDR3nt: TGTGCCAGCAGCCGCGGGAGAAGCTCCTACAATGAGCAGTTCTTC; CDR3aa: CASSRGRSSYNEQFF
d_gene: NA; v_gene: TRBV4-2; j_gene: TRBJ2-1; abundance: NA; CDR3nt: TGTGCCAGCAGCCAAGTGGTAGCCGGCGTGGGTAGGGAGCAGTTCTTC; CDR3aa: CASSQVVAGVGREQFF
d_gene: TRBD2; v_gene: TRBV5-1; j_gene: TRBJ2-1; abundance: few; CDR3nt: TGCGCCAGCAGCTCCACTAGCGGGGCTTACAATGAGCAGTTCTTC; CDR3aa: CASSSTSGAYNEQFF
d_gene: NA; v_gene: TRBV19; j_gene: TRBJ1-5; abundance: few; CDR3nt: TGTGCCAGTACTGACGGGGATCTACTGCCCCAGCATTTT; CDR3aa: CASTDGDLLPQHF
d_gene: TRBD1; v_gene: TRBV2; j_gene: TRBJ2-3; abundance: NA; CDR3nt: TGTGCCAGCAGTATCCGGGACAGGATTACAGATACGCAGTATTTT; CDR3aa: CASSIRDRITDTQYF